This T cell receptor (beta chain) was sequenced in a study of CD8 T cells in Susac syndrome. The CDR3 runs 15 residues. Trimming took off 3 bases at V and 4 bases at J, with 15 bases between the two ends. Germline V gene sequence: CDR1 SNHLY, CDR2 FYNNEI. After extraction with the RNeasy kit, roughly 0.45 to 1 ug of the RNA was reverse transcribed using random hexamers. By means of immunoSEQ multiplex PCR, TCR beta CDR3 spanning 54 Vbeta and 13 Jbeta underwent amplification. TCRdb re-derived calls from the immunoSEQ multiplex PCR reads in MiXCR, one entry per CDR3 protein. The sample includes more than 95,000 distinct CDR3 sequences, 85% to 95% of them seen just once. Multiple sclerosis controls were treatment-naive patients with stable or active relapsing-remitting disease.

Sequenced sample: CD8+ T cells from PBMCs. The chain couples TRBV2 to TRBJ1-1, with D possibly being TRBD1 (6 bases). The sequence came from a human donor with multiple sclerosis. This CDR3 reads CASSEWGAGTTEAFF. As DNA, the CDR3 is TGTGCCAGCAGTGAGTGGGGGGCCGGGACCACTGAAGCTTTCTTT.